The rows below give T cell receptor beta chains drawn from one sample of a study of blood T cells in healthy people across ages. Each CDR3 protein gets one entry after TCRdb re-called the 5' RACE reads with MiXCR. Among about 800,000 distinct CDR3 sequences listed, about 45% were seen once. Sequencing was performed on blood. Receptors were obtained from an elderly man in good health. The CDR3 runs from the conserved cysteine through the conserved F or W. The order of the fields is clone size, D gene, V gene, J gene, CDR3 protein, CDR3 DNA. A D gene is named only where the DNA matches it firmly. A row's size may be missing; if present it is once, few, many or a size class.

-	TRBD1	TRBV5-4	TRBJ2-7	CASSSNLQGIYEQYF	TGTGCCAGCAGCTCGAACTTACAGGGGATCTACGAGCAGTACTTC
-	-	TRBV11-2	TRBJ2-1	CASSLDLWQTIYNEQFF	TGTGCCAGCAGCTTAGATCTTTGGCAAACCATATACAATGAGCAGTTCTTC
-	TRBD1	TRBV24-1	TRBJ2-1	CATSLGQGHETQFF	TGTGCCACCAGCCTGGGACAGGGGCACGAGACCCAGTTCTTC
-	-	TRBV5-1	TRBJ2-3	CASSQRQGLGAQYF	TGCGCCAGCAGCCAACGCCAGGGGTTGGGTGCGCAGTATTTT
-	TRBD2	TRBV11-3	TRBJ2-1	CASRRLAGGSSYNEQFF	TGTGCCAGCAGAAGACTAGCGGGAGGAAGCTCCTACAATGAGCAGTTCTTC
many	TRBD2	TRBV28	TRBJ2-1	CASKARREAFRSDNEQFF	TGTGCCAGCAAGGCACGGCGGGAGGCCTTCCGATCCGACAATGAGCAGTTCTTC
few	TRBD2	TRBV4-2	TRBJ2-3	CASSQALSGFTDTQYF	TGTGCCAGCAGCCAAGCCCTTAGCGGGTTCACAGATACGCAGTATTTT
many	-	TRBV6-2/TRBV6-3	TRBJ2-7	CASSWYPYEQYF	TGTGCCAGCAGTTGGTATCCCTACGAGCAGTACTTC
few	-	TRBV9	TRBJ2-6	CASSVATPRANVLTF	TGTGCCAGCAGCGTAGCCACCCCCAGGGCCAACGTCCTGACTTTC
-	TRBD1	TRBV18	TRBJ2-5	CASSLLPGTVQETQYF	TGTGCCAGCTCACTTTTACCCGGGACAGTTCAAGAGACCCAGTACTTC
-	-	TRBV12-3/TRBV12-4	TRBJ2-3	CASSNPDPELQYF	TGTGCCAGCAGTAACCCGGACCCCGAGCTGCAGTATTTT
-	-	TRBV5-1	TRBJ2-5	CASSLSGEETQYF	TGCGCCAGCAGCTTATCTGGGGAAGAGACCCAGTACTTC
-	TRBD2	TRBV20-1	TRBJ2-1	CSQMDAGGYNEQFF	TGCAGCCAAATGGATGCGGGGGGTTACAATGAGCAGTTCTTC
-	TRBD2	TRBV4-3	TRBJ2-3	CASSLGGGIRDTQYF	TGCGCCAGCAGCCTCGGGGGGGGCATACGGGATACGCAGTATTTT
-	-	TRBV20-1	TRBJ1-6	CSASEGVFSPLHF	TGCAGTGCCTCCGAGGGTGTCTTTTCACCCCTCCACTTT
-	-	TRBV20-1	TRBJ1-1	CSARDVHSRGYTEAFF	TGCAGTGCTAGAGATGTACACAGTCGGGGCTACACTGAAGCTTTCTTT
few	-	TRBV12-3/TRBV12-4	TRBJ2-7	CASSRYRGEQYF	TGTGCCAGCAGTCGATATCGGGGCGAGCAGTACTTC
-	TRBD1	TRBV20-1	TRBJ1-2	CSANGQGFSLRDGYTF	TGCAGTGCAAATGGACAGGGGTTTTCTTTAAGGGATGGCTACACCTTC
-	-	TRBV21-1	TRBJ1-5	CASSGGLPNQPQHF	TGTGCCAGCAGCGGAGGGCTTCCGAATCAGCCCCAGCATTTT
-	-	TRBV25-1	TRBJ2-7	CASRKAGLSSYEQYF	TGTGCCAGCAGGAAAGCAGGGCTGAGCTCCTACGAGCAGTACTTC
-	-	TRBV30	TRBJ2-1	CAWNPSGAAKNEQFF	TGTGCCTGGAACCCCTCCGGGGCCGCTAAGAATGAGCAGTTCTTC
-	-	TRBV4-2	TRBJ1-2	CASSPRVGDNYGYTF	TGTGCCAGCAGCCCAAGGGTTGGGGACAACTATGGCTACACCTTC
-	-	TRBV7-9	TRBJ1-1	CASSFGHLEAFF	TGTGCCAGCAGCTTCGGACACCTCGAAGCTTTCTTT
few	TRBD1	TRBV20-1	TRBJ2-3	CSARSAGTGGSTDTQYF	TGCAGTGCTAGATCGGCCGGGACAGGGGGCAGCACAGATACGCAGTATTTT
-	TRBD2	TRBV29-1	TRBJ2-7	CSVVGGVTYKQYF	TGCAGCGTAGTCGGGGGGGTGACGTACAAGCAGTACTTC
many	-	TRBV7-2	TRBJ2-3	CASSLARKPSTDTQYF	TGTGCCAGCAGCTTAGCCAGAAAACCTAGCACAGATACGCAGTATTTT
-	TRBD1	TRBV10-3	TRBJ2-7	CGTGENILDEQYF	TGCGGAACAGGGGAAAATATCTTGGACGAGCAGTACTTC
-	-	TRBV12-3/TRBV12-4	TRBJ2-7	CASSFRGDGYVQYF	TGTGCCAGCAGTTTTCGAGGGGACGGCTACGTGCAGTACTTC
-	-	TRBV4-3	TRBJ2-3	CASSQDMVLGAGKADTQYF	TGCGCCAGCAGCCAAGACATGGTTTTAGGGGCCGGGAAGGCAGATACGCAGTATTTT
-	TRBD2	TRBV18	TRBJ2-3	CASSPGTSGRATDTQYF	TGTGCCAGCTCACCAGGAACTAGCGGGAGGGCAACAGATACGCAGTATTTT
-	-	TRBV7-9	TRBJ1-1	CASNNPSVTEAFF	TGTGCCAGCAACAATCCGAGTGTCACTGAAGCTTTCTTT
-	-	TRBV6-5	TRBJ1-4	CASGQLARANEKLFF	TGTGCCAGCGGTCAACTCGCCAGGGCTAATGAAAAACTGTTTTTT
-	TRBD2	TRBV3-1	TRBJ2-7	CASRGTSGTYGSSYEQYF	TGTGCCAGCAGGGGGACTAGCGGAACCTACGGGAGCTCCTACGAGCAGTACTTC
-	TRBD1	TRBV7-9	TRBJ2-5	CAGSILDRGYQETQYF	TGTGCCGGCAGCATCCTGGACAGGGGGTACCAAGAGACCCAGTACTTC
-	-	TRBV2	TRBJ2-5	CASWAPLSDAPTAQETQYF	TGTGCCAGCTGGGCACCACTCTCGGACGCTCCTACAGCGCAAGAGACCCAGTACTTC
few	-	TRBV7-3	TRBJ2-5	CASSLRAGLQETQYF	TGTGCCAGCAGCTTACGGGCAGGTTTACAAGAGACCCAGTACTTC
-	-	TRBV28	TRBJ2-4	CASSLPGRVTKNIQYF	TGTGCCAGCAGTTTACCCGGCAGGGTGACCAAAAACATTCAGTACTTC
-	-	TRBV28	TRBJ2-4	CASRGQGWEKNIQYF	TGTGCCAGCAGAGGGCAGGGGTGGGAAAAAAACATTCAGTACTTC
once	TRBD1	TRBV6-6	TRBJ1-1	CASSYTGDTDTEAFF	TGTGCCAGCAGTTACACAGGGGACACGGACACTGAAGCTTTCTTT
-	-	TRBV18	TRBJ2-2	CASSPPMPTGELFF	TGTGCCAGCTCACCACCGATGCCTACCGGGGAGCTGTTTTTT
-	-	TRBV15	TRBJ2-2	CATSRDLGSGGELFF	TGTGCCACCAGCAGAGATCTTGGCTCCGGCGGGGAGCTGTTTTTT
-	-	TRBV9	TRBJ2-7	CASSQEGDPSYNEQYF	TGTGCCAGCAGCCAAGAGGGGGACCCATCCTACAATGAGCAGTACTTC
-	-	TRBV5-1	TRBJ1-2	CASSFSDTYGYTF	TGCGCCAGCAGCTTTTCGGACACCTATGGCTACACCTTC
-	TRBD1	TRBV6-1	TRBJ1-1	CASSDGTANTEAFF	TGTGCCAGCAGTGATGGGACAGCGAACACTGAAGCTTTCTTT
many	-	TRBV20-1	TRBJ2-5	CSLLSQETQYF	TGCAGTCTACTATCCCAAGAGACCCAGTACTTC
few	-	TRBV30	TRBJ2-7	CAWSARLLTYEQYF	TGTGCCTGGAGTGCTCGACTACTCACCTACGAGCAGTACTTC
few	TRBD1	TRBV7-8	TRBJ1-5	CASSTSTGNPQHF	TGTGCCAGCAGCACTTCGACAGGGAACCCCCAGCATTTT
-	TRBD1	TRBV5-1	TRBJ2-6	CASSWEDRVLNLAGANVLTF	TGCGCCAGCAGCTGGGAAGACAGGGTGTTGAATCTGGCTGGGGCCAACGTCCTGACTTTC
few	TRBD2	TRBV29-1	TRBJ2-1	CSVGGGTAGGPRNEQFF	TGCAGCGTTGGAGGTGGTACGGCGGGAGGGCCCAGAAATGAGCAGTTCTTC
-	TRBD2	TRBV15	TRBJ2-3	CATSRGGRPDTQYF	TGTGCCACCAGCAGAGGCGGGAGACCAGATACGCAGTATTTT
few	TRBD1	TRBV5-1	TRBJ2-3	CASSQRTGADTQYF	TGCGCCAGCAGCCAGAGGACAGGGGCAGATACGCAGTATTTT
-	-	TRBV30	TRBJ1-3	CAWSVYASGNTIYF	TGTGCCTGGAGTGTTTACGCCTCTGGAAACACCATATATTTT
-	TRBD2	TRBV29-1	TRBJ2-1	CSVTGLGIYEQFF	TGCAGCGTGACCGGACTAGGGATATACGAGCAGTTCTTC
few	TRBD1	TRBV19	TRBJ2-7	CASSIGAGTGDEQYF	TGTGCCAGTAGTATAGGGGCCGGGACAGGGGACGAGCAGTACTTC
once	-	TRBV29-1	TRBJ2-5	CSVEKTREETQYF	TGCAGCGTTGAAAAGACCAGGGAGGAGACCCAGTACTTC
-	-	TRBV2	TRBJ2-7	CASSMTVYEQYF	TGTGCCAGCAGTATGACAGTCTACGAGCAGTACTTC
once	TRBD2	TRBV24-1	TRBJ2-7	CATSGTLAGPSYNEQYF	TGTGCCACCAGTGGGACGCTAGCGGGACCTTCCTACAATGAGCAGTACTTC
-	TRBD1	TRBV28	TRBJ2-7	CASSLRGQGALLEQYF	TGTGCCAGCAGTTTACGCGGACAGGGGGCTTTACTCGAGCAGTACTTC
-	-	TRBV6-1	TRBJ2-7	CASRTSHEQYF	TGTGCCAGCAGGACCTCGCACGAGCAGTACTTC
once	-	TRBV4-3	TRBJ2-7	CASSQDPTRGSLYEQYF	TGCGCCAGCAGCCAAGACCCGACCCGAGGGTCTCTCTACGAGCAGTACTTC